This is a list of T cell receptor beta chains from one sample in a study of naive and memory T cell subsets. TCRdb processed the UMI-ligation and nested PCR reads anew with MiXCR; each CDR3 protein has one entry. Found here are about 85,000 distinct CDR3 sequences, roughly 13% of them singletons; the top ten hold approximately 0.93%. Sequenced sample: central memory CD4+ T cells from blood. Receptors were obtained from a human donor in good health. CDR3s include the opening cysteine and the closing phenylalanine or tryptophan.

V gene	J gene	CDR3 protein
TRBV7-3	TRBJ2-3	CASSLSVGAQAAHTQYF
TRBV4-2	TRBJ2-7	CASSQPSGAYEQYF
TRBV18	TRBJ2-3	CASSSRLAGGRADTQYF
TRBV7-8	TRBJ1-1	CASSATGVRGTEAFF
TRBV12-3/TRBV12-4	TRBJ2-1	CASSLAGGPNEQFF
TRBV5-1	TRBJ2-7	CASSLAGDRGHEQYF
TRBV2	TRBJ2-5	CASSVTRLETQYF
TRBV12-3/TRBV12-4	TRBJ2-3	CASSFGGTHSTDTQYF
TRBV7-2	TRBJ1-1	CASSPGGRVSIYTEAFF
TRBV7-2	TRBJ2-2	CASSLVAGQTGELFF
TRBV5-1	TRBJ2-2	CASSLTAGNTGELFF
TRBV10-1	TRBJ2-1	CASSSSGPYNEQFF
TRBV28	TRBJ2-1	CASRPRRLAGLDEQFF
TRBV7-8	TRBJ2-3	CASSLGGQTDTQYF
TRBV14	TRBJ1-3	CATTAKATSGNTIYF
TRBV7-9	TRBJ2-1	CASSLVSFSGKDEQFF
TRBV12-5	TRBJ2-7	CASGLGLAGVDEQYF
TRBV20-1	TRBJ2-7	CSANRGHYEQYF
TRBV20-1	TRBJ2-3	CSVLARADTQYF
TRBV5-1	TRBJ2-1	CASSPGTSGHIQFF
TRBV29-1	TRBJ2-1	CSVAKSAGLAGRNEQFF
TRBV6-5	TRBJ2-3	CASRPGLQASSTDTQYF
TRBV3-1	TRBJ1-2	CASSLGQGAQGGYTF
TRBV6-1	TRBJ1-2	CASSEAGSEGTYGYTF